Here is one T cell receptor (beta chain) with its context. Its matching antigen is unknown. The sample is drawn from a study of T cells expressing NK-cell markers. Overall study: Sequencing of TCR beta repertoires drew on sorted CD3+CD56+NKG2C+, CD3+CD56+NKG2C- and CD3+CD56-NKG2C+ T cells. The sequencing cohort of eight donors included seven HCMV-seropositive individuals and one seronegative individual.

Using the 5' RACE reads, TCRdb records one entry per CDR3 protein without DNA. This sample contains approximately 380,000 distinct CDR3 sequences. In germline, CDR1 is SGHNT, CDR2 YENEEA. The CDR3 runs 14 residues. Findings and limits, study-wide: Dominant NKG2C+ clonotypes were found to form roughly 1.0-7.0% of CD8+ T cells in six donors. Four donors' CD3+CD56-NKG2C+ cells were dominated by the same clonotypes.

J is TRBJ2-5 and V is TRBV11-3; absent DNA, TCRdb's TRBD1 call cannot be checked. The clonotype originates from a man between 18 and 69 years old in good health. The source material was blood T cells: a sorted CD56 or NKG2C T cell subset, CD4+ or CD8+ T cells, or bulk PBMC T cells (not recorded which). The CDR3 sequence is CASSLRGVGETQYF.